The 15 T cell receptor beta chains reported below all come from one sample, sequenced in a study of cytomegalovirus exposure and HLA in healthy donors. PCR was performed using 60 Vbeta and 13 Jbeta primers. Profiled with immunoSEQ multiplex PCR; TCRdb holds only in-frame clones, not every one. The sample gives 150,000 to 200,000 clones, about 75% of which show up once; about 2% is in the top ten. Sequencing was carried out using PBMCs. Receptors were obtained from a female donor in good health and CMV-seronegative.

Here the CDR3 reads CASSETYNQPQHF. The CDR3, as DNA: TGCGCCAGCAGTGAAACTTACAATCAGCCCCAGCATTTT. The chain has TRBV10-1 and TRBJ1-5; D is ambiguous. Germline V gene data show CDR1 as WNHNN and CDR2 as SYGVQD (reference sequence). The CDR3 sequence is 13 residues long. V lost 3 bases, J lost 3 bases, and 6 bases lay in between.

The CDR3 here is CASSPLLRDIQYF. CDR3 DNA sequence: TGTGCCAGCAGTCCTCTTTTGCGGGACATTCAGTACTTC. V usage is TRBV6-5 and J usage is TRBJ2-4; D is perhaps TRBD2 (5 bases). Trimming cost V 5 bases and J 8 bases, with 13 bases left between them. Germline V gene data show CDR1 as MNHEY and CDR2 as SVGAGI. The CDR3 is 13 amino acids.

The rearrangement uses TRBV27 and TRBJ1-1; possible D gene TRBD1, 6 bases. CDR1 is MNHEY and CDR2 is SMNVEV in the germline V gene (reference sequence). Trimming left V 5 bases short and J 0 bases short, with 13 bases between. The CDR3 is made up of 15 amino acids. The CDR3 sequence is CASSPGQTMNTEAFF. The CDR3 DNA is TGTGCCAGCAGTCCCGGACAGACAATGAACACTGAAGCTTTCTTT.

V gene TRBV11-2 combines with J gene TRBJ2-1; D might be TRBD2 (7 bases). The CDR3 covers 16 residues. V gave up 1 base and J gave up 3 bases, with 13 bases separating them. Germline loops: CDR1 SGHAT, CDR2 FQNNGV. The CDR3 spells CASSLVRGGGYNEQFF. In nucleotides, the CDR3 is TGTGCCAGCAGCTTAGTCAGGGGCGGGGGCTACAATGAGCAGTTCTTC.

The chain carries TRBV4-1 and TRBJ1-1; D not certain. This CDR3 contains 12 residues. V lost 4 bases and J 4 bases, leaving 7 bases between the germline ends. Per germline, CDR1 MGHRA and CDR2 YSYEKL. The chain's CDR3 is CASSRPGTEAFF. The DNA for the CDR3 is TGCGCCAGCAGCCGCCCCGGCACTGAAGCTTTCTTT.

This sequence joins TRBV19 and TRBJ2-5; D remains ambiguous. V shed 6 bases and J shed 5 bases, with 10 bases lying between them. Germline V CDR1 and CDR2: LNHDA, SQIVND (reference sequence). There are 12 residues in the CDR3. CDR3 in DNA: TGTGCCAGTAGAGGTAGCTATGAGACCCAGTACTTC. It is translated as CASRGSYETQYF.

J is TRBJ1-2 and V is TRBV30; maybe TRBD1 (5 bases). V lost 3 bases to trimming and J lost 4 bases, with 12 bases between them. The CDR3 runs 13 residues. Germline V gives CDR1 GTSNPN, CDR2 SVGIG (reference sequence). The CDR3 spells CAWRRGESYGYTF. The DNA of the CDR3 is TGTGCCTGGAGGCGGGGGGAGTCCTATGGCTACACCTTC.

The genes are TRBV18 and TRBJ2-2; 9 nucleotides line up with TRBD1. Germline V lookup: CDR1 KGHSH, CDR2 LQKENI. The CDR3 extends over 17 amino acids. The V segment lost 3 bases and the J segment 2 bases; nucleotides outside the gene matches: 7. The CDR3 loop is CASSPLNRGPNTGELFF. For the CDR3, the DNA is TGTGCCAGCTCACCCCTCAACAGGGGGCCCAACACCGGGGAGCTGTTTTTT.

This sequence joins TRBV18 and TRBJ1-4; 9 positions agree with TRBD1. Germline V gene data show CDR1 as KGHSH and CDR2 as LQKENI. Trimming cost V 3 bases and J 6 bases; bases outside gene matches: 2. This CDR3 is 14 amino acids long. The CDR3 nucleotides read TGTGCCAGCTCACCGACAGGGGGGGATGAAAAACTGTTTTTT. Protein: CASSPTGGDEKLFF.

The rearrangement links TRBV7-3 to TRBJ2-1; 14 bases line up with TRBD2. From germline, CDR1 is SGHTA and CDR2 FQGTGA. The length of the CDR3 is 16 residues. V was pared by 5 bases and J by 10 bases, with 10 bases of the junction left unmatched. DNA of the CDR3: TGTGCCAGCAGCCCAGCGACTAGCGGGGGGGCGGGAGAGCAGTTCTTC. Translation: CASSPATSGGAGEQFF.

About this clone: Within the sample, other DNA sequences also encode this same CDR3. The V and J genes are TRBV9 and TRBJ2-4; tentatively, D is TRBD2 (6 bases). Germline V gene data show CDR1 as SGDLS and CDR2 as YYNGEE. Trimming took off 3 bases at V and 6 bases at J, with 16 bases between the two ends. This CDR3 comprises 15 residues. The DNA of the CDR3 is TGTGCCAGCAGCGGCGACCCGGGACTCGGAAACATTCAGTACTTC. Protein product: CASSGDPGLGNIQYF.

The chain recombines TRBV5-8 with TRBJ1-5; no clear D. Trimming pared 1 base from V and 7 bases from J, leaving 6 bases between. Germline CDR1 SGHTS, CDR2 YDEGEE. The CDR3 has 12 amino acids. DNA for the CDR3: TGTGCCAGCAGCTTGACTTTACAGCCCCAGCATTTT. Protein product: CASSLTLQPQHF.

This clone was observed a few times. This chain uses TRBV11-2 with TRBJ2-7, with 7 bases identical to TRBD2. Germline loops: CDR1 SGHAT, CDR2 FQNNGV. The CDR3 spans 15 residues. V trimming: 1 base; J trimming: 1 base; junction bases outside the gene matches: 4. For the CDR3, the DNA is TGTGCCAGCAGCTTAGCCCGGGGGGATTCCTACGAGCAGTACTTC. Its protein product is CASSLARGDSYEQYF.

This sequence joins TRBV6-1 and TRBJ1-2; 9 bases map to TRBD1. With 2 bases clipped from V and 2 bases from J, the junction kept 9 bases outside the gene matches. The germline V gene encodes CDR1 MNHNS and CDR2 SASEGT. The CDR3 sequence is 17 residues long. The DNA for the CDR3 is TGTGCCAGCAGTGAAATTTTGACAGGGGGTCTAAACTATGGCTACACCTTC. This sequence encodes CASSEILTGGLNYGYTF.

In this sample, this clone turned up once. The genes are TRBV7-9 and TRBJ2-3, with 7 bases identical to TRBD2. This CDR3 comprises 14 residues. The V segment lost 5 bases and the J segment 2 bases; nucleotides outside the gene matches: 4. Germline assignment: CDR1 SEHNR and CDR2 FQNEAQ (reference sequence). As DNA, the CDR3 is TGTGCCAGCAGCCGGAGCGGGAACACAGATACGCAGTATTTT. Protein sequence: CASSRSGNTDTQYF. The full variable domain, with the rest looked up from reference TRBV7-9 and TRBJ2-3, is DTGVSQNPRHKITKRGQNVTFRCDPISEHNRLYWYRQTLGQGPEFLTYFQNEAQLEKSRLLSDRFSAERPKGSFSTLEIQRTEQGDSAMYLCASSRSGNTDTQYFGPGTRLTVL.